The next 32 T cell receptor beta chains were all read from a single sample in a study of CD8+ T cells in alopecia areata (dated by TCRdb to the late 2010s). The time point label of this sample denotes: around 29 days on oral tofacitinib. The label giving this sample's treatment or condition can be read as: oral pan-JAK inhibitor, 5-10 mg twice daily. The method behind the library was the immunoSEQ multiplex PCR assay. To provide template for TCR sequencing, every sample had RNA extracted and reverse transcribed into cDNA. The immuneACCESS repertoire file appears here via TCRdb, limited to in-frame rearrangements. These files lack a portion of the clones; in checked studies, under half of the deficit traces to unresolved V genes, and the cause of the others is not known. The table for this sample lists roughly 40,000 clones; roughly 65% of them were counted only once. The ten top clones hold about a fifth of the sample.

Here the sequenced sample was CD8+ T cells sorted from blood, taken at week 4, from a patient treated with tofacitinib. Receptors were obtained from a human donor with alopecia areata.

V usage is TRBV5-1 and J usage is TRBJ2-2; 7 nucleotides match TRBD1. V shed 5 bases, J shed 4 bases, and the junction held 8 bases outside the gene matches. The CDR3 has 15 residues. From germline, CDR1 is SGHRS and CDR2 YFSETQ. This chain's CDR3 is CASRGGQDRTGELFF. CDR3 sequence (DNA): TGCGCCAGCAGAGGGGGCCAGGACCGCACCGGGGAGCTGTTTTTT.

This clone was observed a few times. This chain uses TRBV29-1 with TRBJ2-4; TRBD2 agrees at 10 bases. J lost 4 bases, V lost 7 bases, and 4 bases had no gene match. This CDR3 contains 13 residues. Germline loops: CDR1 SQVTM, CDR2 ANQGSEA. CDR3 protein: CSALAGEKNIQYF. The CDR3 region has the DNA TGCAGCGCCCTAGCGGGGGAAAAAAACATTCAGTACTTC.

With respect to this clone: Other DNA sequences in the sample encode the same CDR3. V gene TRBV19 combines with J gene TRBJ1-5; D is unclear. The CDR3 runs 14 residues. Trimming took 3 bases from V and 3 from J, leaving 9 bases between them. Germline V gives CDR1 LNHDA, CDR2 SQIVND (reference sequence). The CDR3 bases are TGTGCCAGTAGTATCCGAGACACCAATCAGCCCCAGCATTTT. The encoded protein is CASSIRDTNQPQHF. The full variable domain, in which reference TRBV19 and TRBJ1-5 provide the parts outside the CDR3, is DGGITQSPKYLFRKEGQNVTLSCEQNLNHDAMYWYRQDPGQGLRLIYYSQIVNDFQKGDIAEGYSVSREKKESFPLTVTSAQKNPTAFYLCASSIRDTNQPQHFGDGTRLSIL.

The rearrangement joins TRBV11-2 to TRBJ1-1; no firm D call. The CDR3 spans 14 residues. Trimming left V 8 bases short and J 0 bases short, with 13 bases between. CDR1 is SGHAT, CDR2 FQNNGV, per germline. CDR3 coding DNA: TGTGCCAGCGAGGATAAAGATATGAACACTGAAGCTTTCTTT. Translating gives CASEDKDMNTEAFF.

This chain links TRBV30 with TRBJ1-6, with a weak D call TRBD1 (5 bases). The V gene's germline CDR1 is GTSNPN and CDR2 SVGIG (reference sequence). Between the trimmed V and J ends, which lost 5 bases and 7 bases, there was a span of 12 bases. The CDR3 spans 13 residues. The CDR3 bases are TGTGCCTGGGGGGTCCAGGGCAATTCACCCCTCCACTTT. Residues: CAWGVQGNSPLHF.

The chain links TRBV27 to TRBJ1-4; the D gene is possibly TRBD1 (5 bases). V was pared by 0 bases and J by 6 bases, with 11 bases between. There are 15 residues in the CDR3. Looked up from germline, CDR1 is MNHEY and CDR2 is SMNVEV (reference sequence). The CDR3 sequence is CASSLSSGIYEKLFF. The CDR3 DNA is TGTGCCAGCAGTTTATCCTCAGGGATTTATGAAAAACTGTTTTTT.

The V gene is TRBV9, the J gene TRBJ2-2, with a possible D match to TRBD1 (7 bases). The CDR3 has 20 residues. Trimming removed 4 bases at V and 0 bases at J, with 25 bases between. Germline assignment: CDR1 SGDLS and CDR2 YYNGEE. The CDR3 loop is CASSPEGGQEVTANTGELFF. The CDR3 nucleotides read TGTGCCAGCAGCCCCGAGGGAGGACAGGAAGTTACAGCGAACACCGGGGAGCTGTTTTTT.

This clone has a single count. This rearrangement joins TRBV30 to TRBJ1-1; D is possibly TRBD1 (5 bases). Per germline, CDR1 GTSNPN and CDR2 SVGIG (reference sequence). The V and J ends lost 1 base and 7 bases respectively, with 7 bases between them. The CDR3 is 11 residues long. CDR3 region: CAWSAGGEAFF. The CDR3 DNA reads TGTGCCTGGAGTGCCGGGGGTGAAGCTTTCTTT.

CDR3 residues: CASSEYRTGGNEQFF. DNA for the CDR3: TGTGCCAGCAGTGAATATAGGACAGGAGGCAATGAGCAGTTCTTC. The chain recombines TRBV25-1 with TRBJ2-1; 7 nucleotides line up with TRBD1. With 0 bases clipped from V and 6 bases from J, the junction kept 5 bases outside the gene matches. Germline V gene data show CDR1 as MGHDK and CDR2 as SYGVNS. The CDR3 runs 15 residues.

The V and J genes are TRBV13 and TRBJ2-6, with a tentative D call TRBD2 (5 bases). The ends were cut back, 5 bases at V and 4 bases at J, with 18 bases in the middle. The CDR3 contains 17 residues. Germline lookup yields CDR1 PRHDT and CDR2 FYEKMQ (reference sequence). The CDR3 protein is CASSRRTNLIGANVLTF. CDR3 coding DNA: TGTGCCAGCAGCCGGAGGACCAATTTGATCGGGGCCAACGTCCTGACTTTC.

This rearrangement joins TRBV4-3 to TRBJ2-4; 7 nucleotides align to TRBD1. After removal of 1 base from V and 4 bases from J, the junction contained 13 bases not matched to a gene. Germline assignment: CDR1 LGHNA and CDR2 YSLEER. CDR3 size: 18 residues. The CDR3 protein is CASSQGMAGGSRKNIQYF. The CDR3, as DNA: TGCGCCAGCAGCCAAGGGATGGCAGGGGGAAGTCGTAAAAACATTCAGTACTTC.

This chain links TRBV6-6 with TRBJ1-2; possible D gene TRBD1, 5 bases. This CDR3 is 15 amino acids long. CDR1 is MNHNY, CDR2 SVGAGI, per germline (reference sequence). V was cut by 0 bases and J by 4 bases, with 12 bases left in between. The CDR3 loop reads CASSYSAGTVYGYTF. The CDR3 region has the DNA TGTGCCAGCAGTTACTCAGCCGGGACGGTCTATGGCTACACCTTC.

The V gene is TRBV7-7, the J gene TRBJ2-3; no clear D gene. Trimming shortened V by 4 bases and J by 1 base, and 6 bases separated the two germline ends. This CDR3 has 13 residues. Germline loops: CDR1 SSHAT, CDR2 FNYEAQ (reference sequence). CDR3 nucleotides: TGTGCCAGCAGCTCCACCGGCACAGATACGCAGTATTTT. The encoded protein is CASSSTGTDTQYF.

The J gene is TRBJ2-5, the V gene TRBV7-6; 8 positions match TRBD1. The J segment lost 5 bases and the V segment lost 2 bases, leaving 7 bases of the junction unmatched. The CDR3 contains 15 residues. Germline CDR1 SGHVS, CDR2 FNYEAQ. Written as DNA, the CDR3 is TGTGCCAGCAGCTTACGGACAGGGAATTCGGAGACCCAGTACTTC. Translating it yields CASSLRTGNSETQYF.

The rearrangement links TRBV29-1 to TRBJ1-2; tentatively, D is TRBD1 (5 bases). Trimming pared 3 bases from V and 7 bases from J, leaving 12 bases between. The CDR3 has 12 amino acids. Germline values: CDR1 SQVTM, CDR2 ANQGSEA. The CDR3 nucleotides are TGCAGCGTTGACGGACCAAGGGGTGGCTACACCTTC. Residues: CSVDGPRGGYTF.

This clone was seen a few times. The rearrangement links TRBV14 to TRBJ1-2, with unresolved D. The CDR3 consists of 13 residues. V lost 4 bases, J lost 0 bases, and 6 bases lay in between. The V gene's germline CDR1 is SGHDN and CDR2 FVKESK. CDR3 DNA sequence: TGTGCCAGCAGCCTTAGTACTAACTATGGCTACACCTTC. It translates to CASSLSTNYGYTF.

V is TRBV25-1 and J is TRBJ2-7; D assignment may be TRBD1 or TRBD2 (5 bases each). V was clipped by 6 bases and J by 6 bases, with 6 bases between them. The germline V gene has CDR1 MGHDK and CDR2 SYGVNS. The CDR3 has 10 residues. CDR3 nucleotide sequence: TGTGCCAGCAGAGGGACCGAGCAGTACTTC. Protein product: CASRGTEQYF.

The chain is built from TRBV29-1 and TRBJ1-1; maybe TRBD1 (6 bases). This CDR3 has 13 amino acids. Per germline, CDR1 SQVTM and CDR2 ANQGSEA. V lost 7 bases and J lost 4, with 16 bases in between. The CDR3 spells CSALGQVSTEAFF. The DNA of the CDR3 is TGCAGCGCCCTGGGACAAGTGAGCACTGAAGCTTTCTTT.

The rearrangement links TRBV2 to TRBJ1-6; D ambiguous. Germline CDR1 is SNHLY and CDR2 is FYNNEI. V lost 8 bases to trimming and J lost 8 bases, with 16 bases between them. This CDR3 is built from 14 residues. The CDR3 DNA is TGTGCCAGCTGGTCAATGGGGAGGGATTCACCCCTCCACTTT. This encodes CASWSMGRDSPLHF.

V gene TRBV7-2 combines with J gene TRBJ1-6; D remains ambiguous. With 5 bases removed from V and 7 bases from J, the gap between germline ends came to 9 bases. The germline CDR1 and CDR2 sequences are SGHTA and FQGNSA. This CDR3 has 13 amino acids. CDR3 in DNA: TGTGCCAGCAGCCCTCGGTGGAATTCACCCCTCCACTTT. Translating gives CASSPRWNSPLHF.

As for this clone: Other nucleotide sequences from this sample produce the same CDR3. The V gene is TRBV30, the J gene TRBJ2-1, with TRBD2 as a possible D gene (6 bases). The CDR3 sequence is 11 residues long. Looked up from germline, CDR1 is GTSNPN and CDR2 is SVGIG (reference sequence). V was pared by 0 bases and J by 10 bases, with 7 bases between. The CDR3, as DNA: TGTGCCTGGAGTGTAAGCGGGGAGCAGTTCTTC. Protein: CAWSVSGEQFF. Full variable domain (rest looked up from reference TRBV30 and TRBJ2-1): SQTIHQWPATLVQPVGSPLSLECTVEGTSNPNLYWYRQAAGRGLQLLFYSVGIGQISSEVPQNLSASRPQDRQFILSSKKLLLSDSGFYLCAWSVSGEQFFGPGTRLTVL.

This rearrangement joins TRBV5-6 to TRBJ2-2; D is perhaps TRBD2 (5 bases). The CDR3 is made up of 16 amino acids. Germline CDR1 and CDR2: SGHDT and YYEEEE. The V end lost 0 bases, the J end lost 0 bases, and 9 bases lay between the germline ends. The CDR3 here is CASSLGEGANTGELFF. CDR3 in DNA: TGTGCCAGCAGCTTGGGTGAGGGCGCGAACACCGGGGAGCTGTTTTTT.

The rearrangement links TRBV10-1 to TRBJ2-3, with a weak D call TRBD2 (5 bases). Germline V gene data show CDR1 as WNHNN and CDR2 as SYGVQD (reference sequence). Trimming cost V 5 bases and J 6 bases, with 12 bases left between them. This CDR3 spans 13 amino acids. Written as DNA, the CDR3 is TGCGCCAGCAGTAGGAATAGAGGGGATACGCAGTATTTT. Its protein is CASSRNRGDTQYF.

The chain combines TRBV30 with TRBJ2-2; D not certain. The CDR3 is made up of 11 amino acids. Germline V lookup: CDR1 GTSNPN, CDR2 SVGIG (reference sequence). V lost 2 bases, J lost 8 bases, and 6 bases lay in between. The CDR3 loop is CAWSPRGELFF. CDR3 DNA: TGTGCCTGGAGTCCTAGGGGGGAGCTGTTTTTT.

The V gene is TRBV7-6, the J gene TRBJ2-7, with 7 bases matching TRBD1. Trimming took 6 bases from V and 2 from J; bases not matched to a gene: 4. The CDR3 sequence is 13 residues long. From germline, CDR1 is SGHVS and CDR2 FNYEAQ. The CDR3 DNA reads TGTGCCAGCAGTCCTACAGGGGCCTACGAGCAGTACTTC. It codes for CASSPTGAYEQYF.

The chain uses TRBV7-2 and TRBJ2-2; tentative D call: TRBD2 (6 bases). Per germline, CDR1 SGHTA and CDR2 FQGNSA. Trimming stripped 0 bases from V and 1 base from J, with 12 bases between. CDR3 size: 17 residues. The CDR3 reads CASSLAMGLMNTGELFF. In DNA form, the CDR3 reads TGTGCCAGCAGCTTAGCGATGGGACTGATGAACACCGGGGAGCTGTTTTTT.

The CDR3 reads CASGLVLTGTGESPYEQYF. For the CDR3, the DNA is TGTGCTAGTGGTTTGGTACTGACCGGGACAGGGGAAAGTCCCTACGAGCAGTACTTC. V is TRBV12-5 and J is TRBJ2-7; 10 bases fit TRBD1. The junction had 13 bases not matched to a gene; V was cut back by 0 bases and J by 2 bases. The CDR3 sequence is 19 residues long. The germline CDR1 and CDR2 sequences are LGHNT and FRNRAP.

This clone was observed a handful of times. This chain links TRBV14 with TRBJ2-1; D unresolved. Between the trimmed V and J ends, which lost 2 bases and 10 bases, there was a span of 12 bases. This CDR3 has 13 residues. The germline V gene encodes CDR1 SGHDN and CDR2 FVKESK. The CDR3 here is CASSQYSGAEQFF. The CDR3 coding sequence is TGTGCCAGCAGCCAATATTCCGGCGCAGAGCAGTTCTTC.

The V and J genes are TRBV29-1 and TRBJ2-7; D unresolved. V gave up 0 bases and J gave up 4 bases, with 10 bases separating them. CDR1 and CDR2 from the germline V gene are SQVTM and ANQGSEA. CDR3 length: 13 amino acids. CDR3 in amino acids: CSVEDSTSYEQYF. The CDR3 DNA reads TGCAGCGTTGAAGATTCGACTTCATACGAGCAGTACTTC.

The chain links TRBV7-2 to TRBJ2-3; TRBD1 matches at 7 bases. The germline V gene encodes CDR1 SGHTA and CDR2 FQGNSA. Trimming at V came to 5 bases and at J to 4 bases, leaving 3 bases not matched to a gene. CDR3 length equals 13 residues. The CDR3 region is CASSLGGSDTQYF. The CDR3 DNA sequence: TGTGCCAGCAGCCTAGGGGGCTCAGATACGCAGTATTTT.

The CDR3 nucleotides read TGCAGCGACGAGACTAGCGGAGTTTACAATGAGCAGTTCTTC. Protein: CSDETSGVYNEQFF. V and J are TRBV29-1 and TRBJ2-1; 9 bases line up with TRBD2. The CDR3 extends over 14 amino acids. V lost 7 bases and J lost 4; bases outside the gene matches: 8. The V gene's germline CDR1 is SQVTM and CDR2 ANQGSEA.

CDR3 in amino acids: CSVEDQVSEGWHYGYTF. CDR3 nucleotide sequence: TGCAGCGTTGAAGATCAGGTGTCCGAGGGATGGCACTATGGCTACACCTTC. The J gene is TRBJ1-2, the V gene TRBV29-1; D not certain. Per the germline V gene, CDR1 is SQVTM and CDR2 is ANQGSEA. The CDR3 sequence is 17 residues long. Between the trimmed V and J ends, which lost 0 bases and 3 bases, there was a span of 20 bases.